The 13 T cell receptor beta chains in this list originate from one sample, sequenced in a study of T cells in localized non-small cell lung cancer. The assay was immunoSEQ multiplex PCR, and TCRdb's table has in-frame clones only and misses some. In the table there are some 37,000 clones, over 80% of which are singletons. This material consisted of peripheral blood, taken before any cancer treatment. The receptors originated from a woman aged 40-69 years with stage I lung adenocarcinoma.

CDR3 residues: CASSRTGGGYETQYF. The DNA of the CDR3 is TGTGCCAGCAGCCGTACAGGGGGCGGTTACGAGACCCAGTACTTC. The chain employs TRBV11-3 and TRBJ2-5, with 9 bases identical to TRBD1. Germline CDR1 SGHNT, CDR2 YENEEA. J gave up 5 bases and V 5 bases, and 9 bases lay outside the gene matches. CDR3 size: 15 residues.

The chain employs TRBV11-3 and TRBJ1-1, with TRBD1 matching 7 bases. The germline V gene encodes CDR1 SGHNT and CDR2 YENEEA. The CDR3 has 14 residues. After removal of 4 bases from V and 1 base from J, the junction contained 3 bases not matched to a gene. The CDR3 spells CASSSQGGNTEAFF. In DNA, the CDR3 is TGTGCCAGCAGCTCGCAGGGGGGGAACACTGAAGCTTTCTTT. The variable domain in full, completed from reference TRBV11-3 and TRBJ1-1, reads EAGVVQSPRYKIIEKKQPVAFWCNPISGHNTLYWYLQNLGQGPELLIRYENEEAVDDSQLPKDRFSAERLKGVDSTLKIQPAELGDSAVYLCASSSQGGNTEAFFGQGTRLTVV.

Here the CDR3 DNA reads TGTGCCAGCAGCTCTCGGGACAGGGGCGCTGTCGGCACTGAAGCTTTCTTT. As protein: CASSSRDRGAVGTEAFF. The chain has TRBV4-2 and TRBJ1-1; TRBD1 matches at 10 bases. This CDR3 contains 17 residues. In germline, CDR1 is LGHNA, CDR2 YNFKEQ. Unmatched junction bases numbered 13, after V lost 5 bases and J lost 4 bases.

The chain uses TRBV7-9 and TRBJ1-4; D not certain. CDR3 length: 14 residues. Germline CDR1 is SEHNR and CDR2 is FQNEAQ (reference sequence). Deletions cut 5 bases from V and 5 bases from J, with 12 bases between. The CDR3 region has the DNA TGTGCCAGCAGCCCCCCTCCCCAAAATGAAAAACTGTTTTTT. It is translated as CASSPPPQNEKLFF.

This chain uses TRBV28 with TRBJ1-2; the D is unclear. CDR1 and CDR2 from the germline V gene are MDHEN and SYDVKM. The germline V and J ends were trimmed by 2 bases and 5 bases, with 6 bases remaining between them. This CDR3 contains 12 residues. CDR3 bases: TGTGCCAGCAGTTTAGTACAGTATGGCTACACCTTC. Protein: CASSLVQYGYTF.

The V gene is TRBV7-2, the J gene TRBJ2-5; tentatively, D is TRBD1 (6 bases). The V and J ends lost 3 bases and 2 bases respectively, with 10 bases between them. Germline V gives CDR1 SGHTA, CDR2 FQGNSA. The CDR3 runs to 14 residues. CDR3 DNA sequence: TGTGCCAGCAGCTTTCACAGGGAGCAAGAGACCCAGTACTTC. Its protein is CASSFHREQETQYF.

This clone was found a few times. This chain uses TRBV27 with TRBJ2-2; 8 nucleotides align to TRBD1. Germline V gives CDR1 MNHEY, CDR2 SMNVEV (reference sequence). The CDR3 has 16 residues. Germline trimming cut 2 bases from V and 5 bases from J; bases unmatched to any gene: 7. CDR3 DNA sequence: TGTGCCAGCAGTTTAAGTCAGGGGGCCGGGACCGGGGAGCTGTTTTTT. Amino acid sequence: CASSLSQGAGTGELFF.

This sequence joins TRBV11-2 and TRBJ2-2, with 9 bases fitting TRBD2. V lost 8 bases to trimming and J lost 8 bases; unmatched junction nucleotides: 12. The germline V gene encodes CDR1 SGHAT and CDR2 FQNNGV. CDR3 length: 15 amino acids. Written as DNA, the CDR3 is TGTGCCAGCCCCTTGGCGGCTAGCGGGAATGGGGAGCTGTTTTTT. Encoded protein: CASPLAASGNGELFF.

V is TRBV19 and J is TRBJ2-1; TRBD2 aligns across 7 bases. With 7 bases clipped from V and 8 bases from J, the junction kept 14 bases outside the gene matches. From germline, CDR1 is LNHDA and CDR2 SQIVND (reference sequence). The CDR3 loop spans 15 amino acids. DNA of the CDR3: TGTGCCAGTAAGGAGGGAGGGACGGGGAAGGATGAGCAGTTCTTC. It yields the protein CASKEGGTGKDEQFF.

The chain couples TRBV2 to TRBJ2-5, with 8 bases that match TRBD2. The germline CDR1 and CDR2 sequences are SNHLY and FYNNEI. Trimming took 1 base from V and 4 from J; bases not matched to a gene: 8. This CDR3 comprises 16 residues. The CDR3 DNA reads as TGTGCCAGCAGTGAAGGGCTAGCGGGCCCCCCAGAGACCCAGTACTTC. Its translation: CASSEGLAGPPETQYF. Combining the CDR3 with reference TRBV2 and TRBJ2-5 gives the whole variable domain EPEVTQTPSHQVTQMGQEVILRCVPISNHLYFYWYRQILGQKVEFLVSFYNNEISEKSEIFDDQFSVERPDGSNFTLKIRSTKLEDSAMYFCASSEGLAGPPETQYFGPGTRLLVL.

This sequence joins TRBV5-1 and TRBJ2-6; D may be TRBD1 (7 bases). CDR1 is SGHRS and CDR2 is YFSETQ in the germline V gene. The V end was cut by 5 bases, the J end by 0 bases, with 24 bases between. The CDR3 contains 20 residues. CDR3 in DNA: TGCGCCAGCAGTCCAGGGTTGGCGGGACAGTCCTTCTCTGGGGCCAACGTCCTGACTTTC. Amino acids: CASSPGLAGQSFSGANVLTF.

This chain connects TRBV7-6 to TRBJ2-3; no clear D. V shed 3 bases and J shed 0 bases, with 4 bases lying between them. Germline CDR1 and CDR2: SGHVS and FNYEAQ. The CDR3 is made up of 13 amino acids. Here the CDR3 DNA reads TGTGCCAGCAGCTTGGGCAGCACAGATACGCAGTATTTT. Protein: CASSLGSTDTQYF. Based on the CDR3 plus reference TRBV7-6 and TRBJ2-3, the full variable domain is GAGVSQSPRYKVTKRGQDVALRCDPISGHVSLYWYRQALGQGPEFLTYFNYEAQQDKSGLPNDRFSAERPEGSISTLTIQRTEQRDSAMYRCASSLGSTDTQYFGPGTRLTVL.

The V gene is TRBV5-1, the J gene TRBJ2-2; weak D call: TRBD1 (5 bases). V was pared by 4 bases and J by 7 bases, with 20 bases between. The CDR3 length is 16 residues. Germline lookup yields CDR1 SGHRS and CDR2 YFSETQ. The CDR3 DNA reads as TGCGCCAGCAGCCCCGATCCGGGCAGGGAATTCGGGGAGCTGTTTTTT. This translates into CASSPDPGREFGELFF.